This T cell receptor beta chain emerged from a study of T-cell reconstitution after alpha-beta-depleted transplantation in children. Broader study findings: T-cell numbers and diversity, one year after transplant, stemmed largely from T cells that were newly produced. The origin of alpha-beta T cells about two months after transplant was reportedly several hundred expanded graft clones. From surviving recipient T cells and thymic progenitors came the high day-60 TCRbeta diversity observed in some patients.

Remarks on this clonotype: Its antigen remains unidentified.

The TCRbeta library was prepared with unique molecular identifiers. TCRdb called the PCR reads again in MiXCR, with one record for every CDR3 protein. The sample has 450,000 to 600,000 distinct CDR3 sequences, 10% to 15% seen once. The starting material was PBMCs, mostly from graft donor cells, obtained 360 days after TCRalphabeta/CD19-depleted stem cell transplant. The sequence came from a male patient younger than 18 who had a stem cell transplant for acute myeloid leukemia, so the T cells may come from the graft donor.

CDR3 amino acids: CASSLGTITEAFF. The CDR3 DNA is TGTGCCAGCAGTTTAGGAACCATCACTGAAGCTTTCTTT. The chain employs TRBV12-3 or TRBV12-4 and TRBJ1-1; D gene ambiguous. The V end lost 1 base, the J end lost 4 bases, and 7 bases lay between the germline ends. The CDR3 is 13 amino acids.